This T cell receptor beta chain was obtained from a study of blood T cell repertoires in COVID-19. Across the study: Whether acute or convalescent, the COVID-19 samples came from the United States, Italy and Spain. T cells, B-cell-depleted T cells, or PBMCs provided the cDNA or gDNA that served as material.

The Seattle patients, enrolled during active infection, were followed longitudinally. Per the authors' pipeline: Reference gene primer amplification in the assay estimated nucleated cell counts. The table came from immunoSEQ multiplex PCR; TCRdb's copy has only in-frame clones and leaves some out. D and trimming were read from the DNA, whereas the V and J calls and clone size are those reported in that table. Of about 300,000 clones listed, approximately 90% are singletons. Germline-derived CDR1 and CDR2 are MDHEN and SYDVKM. CDR3 size: 15 residues. The V gene end was trimmed by 5 bases and the J gene end by 5 bases; junction bases not matched to a gene: 8.

The origin of this receptor is a woman aged 25 to 39 with COVID-19, enrolled during active disease. The sample taken for sequencing was peripheral blood. This chain connects TRBV28 to TRBJ2-5, with 10 bases lining up with TRBD1. In nucleotides, the CDR3 is TGTGCCAGCAGTGCTCGGGACAGGGGAGGTGAGACCCAGTACTTC. The encoded protein is CASSARDRGGETQYF.